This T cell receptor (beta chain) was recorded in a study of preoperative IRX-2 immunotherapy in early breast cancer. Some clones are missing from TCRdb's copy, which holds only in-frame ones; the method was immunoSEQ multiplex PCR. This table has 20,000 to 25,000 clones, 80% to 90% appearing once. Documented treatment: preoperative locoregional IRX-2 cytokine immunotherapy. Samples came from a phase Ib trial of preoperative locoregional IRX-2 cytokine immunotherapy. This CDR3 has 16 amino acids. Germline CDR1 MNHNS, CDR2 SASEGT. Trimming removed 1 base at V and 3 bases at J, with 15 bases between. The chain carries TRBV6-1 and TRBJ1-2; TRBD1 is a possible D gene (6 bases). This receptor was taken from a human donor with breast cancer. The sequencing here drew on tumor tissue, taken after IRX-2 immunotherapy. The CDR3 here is CASSEGGMGGDYGYTF. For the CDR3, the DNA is TGTGCCAGCAGTGAAGGCGGTATGGGGGGCGACTATGGCTACACCTTC.